The rows below give T cell receptor beta chains drawn from one sample of a study of T cell repertoires in cytomegalovirus infection. TCRdb reprocessed the reads via MiXCR and lists one record per CDR3 protein. Among around 320,000 distinct CDR3 sequences, 9.5% were seen once, and the ten largest hold roughly 4.5%. Sequencing was performed on PBMCs. These receptors all come from a human donor in good health (CMV status not recorded). Some clones in this sample may be carry-over from other donors' samples. Both conserved end residues are part of each CDR3. A D gene is named only where the DNA matches it firmly. Not all rows give a size; the values are once, few, many and, for expanded clones, a class.

TRBD2 | few | TRBJ2-5 | TRBV7-2 | TGTGCCAGCAGCTTTTCGACTAGCGGGAGACAAGAGACCCAGTACTTC | CASSFSTSGRQETQYF
TRBD1 | few | TRBJ2-3 | TRBV12-5 | TGTGCTAGTGGTTTGGTAGGGCAGGGGGCCCCCCATACGCAGTATTTT | CASGLVGQGAPHTQYF
NA | many | TRBJ2-5 | TRBV7-2 | TGTGCCAGCAGCCAGACAGGACCTAGGGAGACCCAGTACTTC | CASSQTGPRETQYF
TRBD1 | NA | TRBJ1-1 | TRBV6-2/TRBV6-3 | TGTGCCAGCAGTTCCATACAACAGGGGGCAAAGGGGACTGAAGCTTTCTTT | CASSSIQQGAKGTEAFF
NA | few | TRBJ1-2 | TRBV7-2 | TGTGCCAGCAGCCGAGAAACCCGCGGCACCCTGAGAGGTGGCTACACCTTC | CASSRETRGTLRGGYTF
NA | NA | TRBJ1-6 | TRBV7-6 | TGTGCCAGCAGCTTACAGAGCTCCTATAATTCACCCCTCCACTTT | CASSLQSSYNSPLHF
NA | few | TRBJ1-1 | TRBV20-1 | TGCAGTGCTAGTCAATCCACTGAAGCTTTCTTT | CSASQSTEAFF
NA | few | TRBJ2-1 | TRBV12-3/TRBV12-4 | TGTGCCAGCAGTTTGCTCTCCAGGGAGAATGAGCAGTTCTTC | CASSLLSRENEQFF
NA | many | TRBJ2-3 | TRBV7-2 | TGTGCCAGCAGCTTTCCCGGGTCCACAGATACGCAGTATTTT | CASSFPGSTDTQYF
TRBD2 | NA | TRBJ2-5 | TRBV28 | TGTGCCAGCAGGCAGGGGACTAGGACCCAGTACTTC | CASRQGTRTQYF
TRBD1 | few | TRBJ1-4 | TRBV4-2 | TGTGCCAGCAGCCAGAGACAGGGGCAGGAAAAACTGTTTTTT | CASSQRQGQEKLFF
NA | NA | TRBJ1-5 | TRBV25-1 | TGTGCCAGCAGTGATTGGGGTCTCAATCAGCCCCAGCATTTT | CASSDWGLNQPQHF
TRBD1 | many | TRBJ2-1 | TRBV24-1 | TGTGCCACCAGAGACCCCGGGACAGGGGGCAAATTAGCGGGTTTTGACTCCTACAATGAGCAGTTCTTC | CATRDPGTGGKLAGFDSYNEQFF
TRBD2 | few | TRBJ2-7 | TRBV20-1 | TGCAGTGCTAAGCGGGATAACTACTATTACGAGCAGTACTTC | CSAKRDNYYYEQYF
TRBD2 | many | TRBJ2-1 | TRBV7-2 | TGTGCCAGCAGCTTAGTAGCGGGAGGCACAAATGAGCAGTTCTTC | CASSLVAGGTNEQFF
NA | few | TRBJ2-6 | TRBV7-3 | TGTGCCAGCAGCCCCCTTTCGGGGCAGGCGGGGGCCAACGTCCTGACTTTC | CASSPLSGQAGANVLTF
NA | NA | TRBJ1-1 | TRBV12-3/TRBV12-4 | TGTGCCAGCAGCTTAACCAGGGCAGCGAACACTGAAGCTTTCTTT | CASSLTRAANTEAFF
NA | few | TRBJ1-6 | TRBV20-1 | TGCAGTGCCTTTTATTATAATTCACCCCTCCACTTT | CSAFYYNSPLHF
NA | NA | TRBJ2-1 | TRBV7-2 | TGTGCCAGCAGCTTATTTCATTGGGGGAGCTCCTACAATGAGCAGTTCTTC | CASSLFHWGSSYNEQFF
TRBD2 | few | TRBJ2-1 | TRBV6-2/TRBV6-3 | TGTGCCAGCAGTTCGGGACTAGCGATCTATGAGCAGTTCTTC | CASSSGLAIYEQFF
TRBD1 | many | TRBJ1-2 | TRBV7-2 | TGTGCCAGCAGCATGGGGACAGGTCCTAACTATGGCTACACCTTC | CASSMGTGPNYGYTF
NA | many | TRBJ2-5 | TRBV12-3/TRBV12-4 | TGTGCCAGCAGACGCGAATGGGCCCAAGAGACCCAGTACTTC | CASRREWAQETQYF
NA | many | TRBJ2-3 | TRBV4-2 | TGTGCCAGCAGCCAAGAGTCTGCGCCTCGGACAGATACGCAGTATTTT | CASSQESAPRTDTQYF
NA | many | TRBJ1-5 | TRBV7-2 | TGTGCCAGCAGCTTAGCGGGGGGGGTCGGCGGGCAGCCCCAGCATTTT | CASSLAGGVGGQPQHF
NA | few | TRBJ1-1 | TRBV6-5 | TGTGCCAGCAGTTACTCTGGTAATGAAGCTTTCTTT | CASSYSGNEAFF
NA | few | TRBJ2-3 | TRBV18 | TGTGCCAGCGAATCCAACCTCGGCGGCACAGATACGCAGTATTTT | CASESNLGGTDTQYF
TRBD1 | many | TRBJ2-7 | TRBV10-3 | TGTGCCATCAGTCGGACAGGGACGACCTACGAGCAGTACTTC | CAISRTGTTYEQYF
TRBD1 | few | TRBJ2-5 | TRBV18 | TGTGCCAGCTCAACACCGGGACAGGGGGCGGTGGAGACCCAGTACTTC | CASSTPGQGAVETQYF
NA | NA | TRBJ2-1 | TRBV4-1 | TGCGCCAGCAGCCAAGGCGATACAGGGACCCTGAACAATGAGCAGTTCTTC | CASSQGDTGTLNNEQFF
NA | many | TRBJ1-1 | TRBV28 | TGTGCCAGCAGCCTCCCGGGGCCGAACACTGAAGCTTTCTTT | CASSLPGPNTEAFF
NA | NA | TRBJ2-1 | TRBV6-5 | TGTGCCAGCAGTTACTCGAGTGGAAGCTGGAGATGGGAGAGCTCCTACAAGGAGCAGTTCTTC | CASSYSSGSWRWESSYKEQFF
TRBD1 | few | TRBJ2-7 | TRBV7-2 | TGTGCCAGCGCCCCTTGGACAGGAAGCTCCTACGAGCAGTACTTC | CASAPWTGSSYEQYF
NA | NA | TRBJ2-7 | TRBV7-9 | TGTGCCAGCAGCAAAGGGGCGGGAAACGAGGCGGGAGAGCAGTACTTC | CASSKGAGNEAGEQYF
NA | many | TRBJ1-1 | TRBV12-3/TRBV12-4 | TGTGCCAGCGGTGGTCGGAGCCACACTGAAGCTTTCTTT | CASGGRSHTEAFF
TRBD1 | NA | TRBJ1-1 | TRBV27 | TGTGCCAGCTGGACAGGGGGAATTCGGAACACTGAAGCTTTCTTT | CASWTGGIRNTEAFF